Sequencing of this T cell receptor beta chain was carried out in a study of T cells in narcolepsy. This CDR3 is built from 15 residues. The V gene's germline CDR1 is SGHRS and CDR2 YFSETQ. Germline trimming cut 4 bases from V and 2 bases from J; bases unmatched to any gene: 8. A word on this clone: What it binds is not known.

Study outcomes and limitations: HCRT-specific and TRIB2-specific autoreactive clonotypes appeared among same-patient CSF and blood CD4+ clonotypes. Healthy controls reportedly lacked the autoreactive clonotypes serially found in patients' blood.

Generated by immunoSEQ multiplex PCR, the TCRdb table keeps only in-frame clones and is missing some. Of 30,000 to 40,000 clones in the sample, about four fifths were seen once. The receptor comes from a human donor in good health. The rearrangement links TRBV5-1 to TRBJ2-5, with TRBD1 matching 7 bases. The source material was memory (CD45RA-) CD4+ T cells from blood. The CDR3 DNA is TGCGCCAGCAGCAGGAATCCGGGACAGCAAGAGACCCAGTACTTC. This encodes CASSRNPGQQETQYF.